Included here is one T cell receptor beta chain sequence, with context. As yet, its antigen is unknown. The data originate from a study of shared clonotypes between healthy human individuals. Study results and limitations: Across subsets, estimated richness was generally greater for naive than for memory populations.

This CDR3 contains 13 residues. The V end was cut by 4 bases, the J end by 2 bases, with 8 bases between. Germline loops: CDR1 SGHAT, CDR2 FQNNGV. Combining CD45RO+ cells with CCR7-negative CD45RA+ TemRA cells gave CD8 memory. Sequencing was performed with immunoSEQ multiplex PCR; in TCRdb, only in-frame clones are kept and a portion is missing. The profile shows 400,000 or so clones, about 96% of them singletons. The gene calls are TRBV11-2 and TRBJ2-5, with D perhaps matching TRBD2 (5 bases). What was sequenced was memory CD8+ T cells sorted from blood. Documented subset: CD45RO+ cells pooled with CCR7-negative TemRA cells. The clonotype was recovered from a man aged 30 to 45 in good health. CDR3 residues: CASSYRTQETQYF. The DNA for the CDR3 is TGTGCCAGCAGCTACCGGACTCAAGAGACCCAGTACTTC.